These T cell receptor beta chains were read from a single sample in a study of CD8+ T cells in alopecia areata. Clones were sequenced by immunoSEQ multiplex PCR, and TCRdb holds only the in-frame ones, with some missing. The sample holds some 170,000 clones, around 71% seen once. The starting material was CD8+ T cells sorted from blood, obtained at week 0. These receptors were taken from a human donor with alopecia areata. CDR3s include the opening cysteine and the closing phenylalanine or tryptophan. A D gene is named only where the DNA matches it firmly. Expanded clones are given a class, and other clones once, few, many or no size at all.

V gene	J gene	clone size	D gene	CDR3 DNA	CDR3 protein
TRBV7-9	TRBJ1-2	-	TRBD1	TGTGCCAGCAGCCCTCCGACAGGGGATTTGGGTGGCTACACCTTC	CASSPPTGDLGGYTF
TRBV18	TRBJ2-2	-	-	TGTGCCAGCTCACCACCCGGGGAGCTGTTTTTT	CASSPPGELFF
TRBV5-1	TRBJ1-1	-	-	TGCGCCAGCAGGACAGAAAACACTGAAGCTTTCTTT	CASRTENTEAFF
TRBV9	TRBJ1-5	-	-	TGTGCCAGCAGCGTAGACGGTAGCAATCAGCCCCAGCATTTT	CASSVDGSNQPQHF
TRBV6-5	TRBJ1-5	-	-	TGTGCCAGCAGTTACAAGGGGATGGGCAATCAGCCCCAGCATTTT	CASSYKGMGNQPQHF
TRBV7-9	TRBJ1-4	-	-	TGTGCCAGCAGCAAATACCCGACGGCCCGTTTTTGGGAAAAACTGTTTTTT	CASSKYPTARFWEKLFF
TRBV5-6	TRBJ1-5	-	-	TGTGCCAGCAGCTTGGGCGGATATAGCAATCAGCCCCAGCATTTT	CASSLGGYSNQPQHF
TRBV6-5	TRBJ2-7	-	TRBD1	TGTGCCAGCAGTTATGGGACAGGGGCCTACGAGCAGTACTTC	CASSYGTGAYEQYF
TRBV30	TRBJ2-3	-	-	TGTGCCTGGAGTGTAGGGCTGGGGCTAGGCACAGATACGCAGTATTTT	CAWSVGLGLGTDTQYF
TRBV9	TRBJ2-7	-	-	TGTGCCAGCAGCCCATTTAACACCCACTACGAGCAGTACTTC	CASSPFNTHYEQYF
TRBV6-5	TRBJ2-2	-	-	TGTGCCAGCAGCGTTAAGAACACCGGGGAGCTGTTTTTT	CASSVKNTGELFF
TRBV6-6	TRBJ1-1	-	TRBD1	TGTGCCAGCACCCCACAGGGGAAGGGCACTGAAGCTTTCTTT	CASTPQGKGTEAFF
TRBV27	TRBJ2-7	-	-	TGTGCCAGCAGTTTTGGGGGGAACTCCTACGAGCAGTACTTC	CASSFGGNSYEQYF
TRBV6-5	TRBJ1-5	-	TRBD1	TGTGCCAGCAGGCCACAGGGGGCCGCGCCCCAGCATTTT	CASRPQGAAPQHF
TRBV7-9	TRBJ1-1	-	-	TGTGCCAGCAGCTTTTGGCAGACTGAGGCTTTCTTT	CASSFWQTEAFF
TRBV7-3	TRBJ2-3	-	-	TGTGCCAGCAGCTTCCAGGGGTCTAGCACAGATACGCAGTATTTT	CASSFQGSSTDTQYF
TRBV2	TRBJ2-1	-	-	TGTGCCAGCGGTAGGGGGTACAATGAGCAGTTCTTC	CASGRGYNEQFF
TRBV4-1	TRBJ2-1	-	TRBD2	TGCGCCAGCAGCCCACAGGGGGACCAACTAGCGGGGTTGCATGAGCAGTTCTTC	CASSPQGDQLAGLHEQFF
TRBV30	TRBJ1-4	-	-	TGTGCCTGTGGGACGGAAGAAAAACTGTTTTTT	CACGTEEKLFF
TRBV18	TRBJ2-7	-	-	TGTGCCAGCTCCCCAGTTCGGACAAGTCCCTACGAGCAGTACTTC	CASSPVRTSPYEQYF
TRBV13	TRBJ1-2	-	TRBD1	TGTGCCAGCAGCTTAGGGAGGGGGCAAGTGGGCTACACCTTC	CASSLGRGQVGYTF
TRBV30	TRBJ1-2	once	-	TGTGCCTGGAGGCAGGGATTGGATGGCTACACCTTC	CAWRQGLDGYTF
TRBV15	TRBJ2-1	-	TRBD1	TGTGCCACCAGCAGAGCGACAGGGAACAATGAGCAGTTCTTC	CATSRATGNNEQFF